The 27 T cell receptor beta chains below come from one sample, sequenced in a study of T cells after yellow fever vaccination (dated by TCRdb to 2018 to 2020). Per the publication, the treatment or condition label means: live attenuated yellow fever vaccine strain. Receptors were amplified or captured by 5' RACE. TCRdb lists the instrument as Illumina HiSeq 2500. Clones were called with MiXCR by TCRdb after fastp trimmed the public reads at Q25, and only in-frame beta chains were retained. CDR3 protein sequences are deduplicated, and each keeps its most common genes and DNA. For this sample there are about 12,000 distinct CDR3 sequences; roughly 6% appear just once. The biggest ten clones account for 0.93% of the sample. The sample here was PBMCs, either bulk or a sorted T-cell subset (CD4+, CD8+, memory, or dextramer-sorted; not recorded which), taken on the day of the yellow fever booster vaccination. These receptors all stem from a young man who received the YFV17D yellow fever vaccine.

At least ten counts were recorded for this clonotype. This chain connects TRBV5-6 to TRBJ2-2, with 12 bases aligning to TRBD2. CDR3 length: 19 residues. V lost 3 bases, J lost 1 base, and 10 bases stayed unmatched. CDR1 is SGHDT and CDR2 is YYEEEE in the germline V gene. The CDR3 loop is CASSSLMTSGRLNTGELFF. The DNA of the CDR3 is TGTGCCAGCAGCTCCCTAATGACTAGCGGGAGATTGAACACCGGGGAGCTGTTTTTT.

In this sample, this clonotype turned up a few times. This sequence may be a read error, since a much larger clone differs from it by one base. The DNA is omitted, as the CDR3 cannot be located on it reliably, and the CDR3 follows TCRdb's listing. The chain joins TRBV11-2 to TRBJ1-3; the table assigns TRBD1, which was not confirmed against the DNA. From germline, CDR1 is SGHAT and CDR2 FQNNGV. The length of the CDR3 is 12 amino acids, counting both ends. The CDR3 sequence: CASSVGHGALYF.

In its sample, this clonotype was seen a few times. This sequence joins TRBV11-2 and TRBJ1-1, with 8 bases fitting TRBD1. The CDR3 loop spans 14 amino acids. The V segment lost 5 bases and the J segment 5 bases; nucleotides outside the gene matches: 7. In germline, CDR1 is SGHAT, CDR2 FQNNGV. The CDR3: CASSGRQGRTEAFF. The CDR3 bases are TGTGCCAGCAGCGGCAGACAGGGGAGGACTGAAGCTTTCTTT.

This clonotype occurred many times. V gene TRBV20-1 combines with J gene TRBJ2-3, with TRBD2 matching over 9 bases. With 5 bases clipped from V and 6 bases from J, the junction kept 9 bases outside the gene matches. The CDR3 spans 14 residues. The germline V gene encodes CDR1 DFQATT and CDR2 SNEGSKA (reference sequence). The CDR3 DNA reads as TGCAGTGCTTTTCGGCTAGCGGGATTGGATACGCAGTATTTT. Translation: CSAFRLAGLDTQYF.

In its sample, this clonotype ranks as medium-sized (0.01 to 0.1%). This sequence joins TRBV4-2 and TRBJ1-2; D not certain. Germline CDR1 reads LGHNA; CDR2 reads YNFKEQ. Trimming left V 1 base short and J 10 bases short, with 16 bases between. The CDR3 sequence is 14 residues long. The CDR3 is CASSQGVTALDYTF. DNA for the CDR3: TGTGCCAGCAGCCAAGGGGTGACCGCCTTGGACTACACCTTC.

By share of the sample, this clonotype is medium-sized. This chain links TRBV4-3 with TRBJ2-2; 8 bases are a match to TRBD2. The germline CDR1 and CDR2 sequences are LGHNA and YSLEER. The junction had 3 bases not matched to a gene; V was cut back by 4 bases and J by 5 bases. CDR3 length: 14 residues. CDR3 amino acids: CASSLGTSTGELFF. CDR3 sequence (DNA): TGCGCCAGCAGCCTCGGGACTAGTACCGGGGAGCTGTTTTTT.

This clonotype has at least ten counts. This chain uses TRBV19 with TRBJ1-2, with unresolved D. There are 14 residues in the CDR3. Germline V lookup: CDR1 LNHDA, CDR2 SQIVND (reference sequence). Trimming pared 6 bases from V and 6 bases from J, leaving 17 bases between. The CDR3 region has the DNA TGTGCCAGTAGACCCCGGGGAGGTGAGGATGGCTACACCTTC. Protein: CASRPRGGEDGYTF.

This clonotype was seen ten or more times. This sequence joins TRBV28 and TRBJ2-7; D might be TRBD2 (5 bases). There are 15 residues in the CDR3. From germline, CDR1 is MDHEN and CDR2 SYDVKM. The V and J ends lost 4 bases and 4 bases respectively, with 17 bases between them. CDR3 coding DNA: TGTGCCAGCAGTTCCCAGACGGGGAGATATTACGAGCAGTACTTC. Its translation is CASSSQTGRYYEQYF.

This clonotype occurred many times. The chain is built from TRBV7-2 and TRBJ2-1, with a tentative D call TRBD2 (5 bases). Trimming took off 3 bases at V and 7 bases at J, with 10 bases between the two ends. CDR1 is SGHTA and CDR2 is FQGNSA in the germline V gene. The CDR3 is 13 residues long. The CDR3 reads CASSLRTYNEQFF. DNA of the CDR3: TGTGCCAGCAGCTTGCGGACTTATAATGAGCAGTTCTTC.

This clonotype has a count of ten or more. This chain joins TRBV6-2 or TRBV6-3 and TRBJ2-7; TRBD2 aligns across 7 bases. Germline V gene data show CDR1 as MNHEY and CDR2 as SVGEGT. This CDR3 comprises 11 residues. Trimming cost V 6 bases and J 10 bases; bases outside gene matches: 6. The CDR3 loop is CASRSLAEQYF. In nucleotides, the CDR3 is TGTGCCAGCAGATCTCTAGCGGAACAGTACTTC.

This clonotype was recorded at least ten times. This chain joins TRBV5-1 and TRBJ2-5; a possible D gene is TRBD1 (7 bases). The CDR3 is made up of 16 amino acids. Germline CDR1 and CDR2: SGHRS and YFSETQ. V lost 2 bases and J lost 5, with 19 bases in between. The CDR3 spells CASSFAGSQGRETQYF. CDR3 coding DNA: TGCGCCAGCAGCTTTGCGGGGTCACAGGGGCGGGAGACCCAGTACTTC.

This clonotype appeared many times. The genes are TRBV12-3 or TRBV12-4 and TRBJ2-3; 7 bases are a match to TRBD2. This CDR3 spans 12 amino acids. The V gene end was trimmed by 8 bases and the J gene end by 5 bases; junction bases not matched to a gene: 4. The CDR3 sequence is CASGRAGDTQYF. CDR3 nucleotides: TGTGCCAGCGGGAGGGCCGGAGATACGCAGTATTTT.

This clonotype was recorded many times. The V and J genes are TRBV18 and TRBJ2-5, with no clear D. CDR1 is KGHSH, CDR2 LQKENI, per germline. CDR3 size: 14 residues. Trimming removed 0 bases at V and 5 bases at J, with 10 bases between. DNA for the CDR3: TGTGCCAGCTCACCACCCCCCGAGATGGAGACCCAGTACTTC. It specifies CASSPPPEMETQYF. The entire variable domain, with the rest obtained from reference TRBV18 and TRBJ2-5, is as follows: NAGVMQNPRHLVRRRGQEARLRCSPMKGHSHVYWYRQLPEEGLKFMVYLQKENIIDESGMPKERFSAEFPKEGPSILRIQQVVRGDSAAYFCASSPPPEMETQYFGPGTRLLVL.

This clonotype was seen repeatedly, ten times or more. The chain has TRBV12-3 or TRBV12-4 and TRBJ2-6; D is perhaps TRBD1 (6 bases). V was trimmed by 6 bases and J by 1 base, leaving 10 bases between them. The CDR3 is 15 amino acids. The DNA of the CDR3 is TGTGCCAGCAGCAAAGACAGGTCTGGGGCCAACGTCCTGACTTTC. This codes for CASSKDRSGANVLTF.

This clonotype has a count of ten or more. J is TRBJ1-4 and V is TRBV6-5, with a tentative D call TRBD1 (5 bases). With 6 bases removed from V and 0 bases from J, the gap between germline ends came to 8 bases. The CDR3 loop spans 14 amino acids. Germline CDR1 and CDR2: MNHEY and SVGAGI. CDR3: CASSPTATNEKLFF. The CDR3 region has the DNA TGTGCCAGCAGCCCGACAGCAACTAATGAAAAACTGTTTTTT.

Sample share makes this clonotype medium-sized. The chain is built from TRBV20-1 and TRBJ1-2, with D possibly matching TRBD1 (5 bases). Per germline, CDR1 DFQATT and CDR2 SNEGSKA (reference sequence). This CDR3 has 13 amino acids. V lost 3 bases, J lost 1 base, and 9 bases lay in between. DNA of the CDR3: TGCAGTGCTAGCGGGACCTATAACTATGGCTACACCTTC. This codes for CSASGTYNYGYTF.

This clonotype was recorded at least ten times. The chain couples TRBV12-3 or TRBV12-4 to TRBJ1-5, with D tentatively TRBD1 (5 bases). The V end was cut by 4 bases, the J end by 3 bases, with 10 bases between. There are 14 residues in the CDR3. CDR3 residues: CASSSTGANQPQHF. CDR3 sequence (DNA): TGTGCCAGCAGTTCCACAGGAGCCAATCAGCCCCAGCATTTT.

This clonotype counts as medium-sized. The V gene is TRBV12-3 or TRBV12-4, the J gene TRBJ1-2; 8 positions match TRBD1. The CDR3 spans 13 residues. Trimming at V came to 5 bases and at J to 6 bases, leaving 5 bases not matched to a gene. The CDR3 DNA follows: TGTGCCAGCAGTCCGGACAGGGCAAATGGCTACACCTTC. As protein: CASSPDRANGYTF.

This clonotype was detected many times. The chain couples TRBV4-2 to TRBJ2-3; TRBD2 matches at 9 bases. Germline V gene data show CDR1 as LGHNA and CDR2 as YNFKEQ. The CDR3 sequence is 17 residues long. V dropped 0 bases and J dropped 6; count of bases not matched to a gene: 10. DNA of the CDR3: TGTGCCAGCAGCCAAGACCGTAGGGGGACTAGCCCCGATACGCAGTATTTT. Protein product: CASSQDRRGTSPDTQYF.

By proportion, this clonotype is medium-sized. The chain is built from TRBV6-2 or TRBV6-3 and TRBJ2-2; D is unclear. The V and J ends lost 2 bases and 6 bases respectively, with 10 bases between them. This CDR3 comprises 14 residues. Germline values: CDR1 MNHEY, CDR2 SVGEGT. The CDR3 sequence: CASSYTPKSGELFF. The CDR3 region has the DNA TGTGCCAGCAGTTACACTCCTAAGTCCGGGGAGCTGTTTTTT.

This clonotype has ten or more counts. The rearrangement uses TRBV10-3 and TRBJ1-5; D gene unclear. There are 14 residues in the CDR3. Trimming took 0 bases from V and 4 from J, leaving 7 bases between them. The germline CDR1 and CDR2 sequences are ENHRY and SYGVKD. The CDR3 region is CAISESQMNQPQHF. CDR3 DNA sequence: TGTGCCATCAGTGAGTCACAGATGAATCAGCCCCAGCATTTT.

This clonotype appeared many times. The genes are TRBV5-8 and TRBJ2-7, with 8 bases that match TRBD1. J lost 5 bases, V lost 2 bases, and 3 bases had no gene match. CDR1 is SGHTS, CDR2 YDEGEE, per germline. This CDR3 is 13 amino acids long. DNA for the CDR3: TGTGCCAGCAGCTTAACAGGGGGGAACGAGCAGTACTTC. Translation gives CASSLTGGNEQYF.

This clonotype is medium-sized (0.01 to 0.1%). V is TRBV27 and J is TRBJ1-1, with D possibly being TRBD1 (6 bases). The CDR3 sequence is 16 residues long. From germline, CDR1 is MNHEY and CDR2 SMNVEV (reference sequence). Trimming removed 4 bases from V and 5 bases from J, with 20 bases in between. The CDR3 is CASSSGLQGGWTEAFF. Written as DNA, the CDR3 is TGTGCCAGCAGTTCTGGCCTACAGGGAGGCTGGACTGAAGCTTTCTTT.

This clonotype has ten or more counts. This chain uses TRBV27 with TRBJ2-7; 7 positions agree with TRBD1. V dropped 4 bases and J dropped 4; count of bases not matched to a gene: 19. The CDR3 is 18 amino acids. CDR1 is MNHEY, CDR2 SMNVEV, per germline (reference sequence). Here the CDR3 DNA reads TGTGCCAGCAGTTCGGGACAGTGGTATGCCGAAACGGAATACGAGCAGTACTTC. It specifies CASSSGQWYAETEYEQYF.

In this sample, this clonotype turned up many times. Written as DNA, the CDR3 is TGTGCCAGCACCCCCGGAGGGGAACACTACGAGCAGTACTTC. Its translation is CASTPGGEHYEQYF. This chain uses TRBV28 with TRBJ2-7, with D possibly being TRBD2 (6 bases). Germline V gene data show CDR1 as MDHEN and CDR2 as SYDVKM. The CDR3 consists of 14 residues. The V gene lost 7 bases and the J gene lost 3 bases, with 16 bases spanning the gap.

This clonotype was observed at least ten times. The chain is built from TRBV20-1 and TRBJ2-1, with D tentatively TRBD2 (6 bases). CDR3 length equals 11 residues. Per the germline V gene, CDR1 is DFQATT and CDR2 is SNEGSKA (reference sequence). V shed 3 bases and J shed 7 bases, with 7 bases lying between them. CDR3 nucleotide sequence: TGCAGTGCTAGCGGGAGTAATGAGCAGTTCTTC. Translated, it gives CSASGSNEQFF.

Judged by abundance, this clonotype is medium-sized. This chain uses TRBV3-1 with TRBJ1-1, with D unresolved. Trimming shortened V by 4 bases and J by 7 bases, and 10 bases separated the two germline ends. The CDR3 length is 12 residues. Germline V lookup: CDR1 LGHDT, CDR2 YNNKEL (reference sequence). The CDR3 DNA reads TGTGCCAGCAGCCTGGTCCTCGGTGAAGCTTTCTTT. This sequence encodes CASSLVLGEAFF.